The 9 T cell receptor beta chains below were found in one sample sequenced in a study of blood T cell repertoires in COVID-19. Some clones are missing from TCRdb's copy, which holds only in-frame ones; the method was immunoSEQ multiplex PCR. The top ten hold roughly 14% of the sample, which has approximately 170,000 clones, less than 90% seen once. Specimen: peripheral blood. These receptors were obtained from a woman aged 70-85 years with COVID-19, enrolled during active disease.

The table lists this clone with a count of one. This chain links TRBV5-1 with TRBJ1-3; no firm D call. The V and J ends lost 4 bases and 0 bases respectively, with 5 bases between them. There are 13 residues in the CDR3. Germline assignment: CDR1 SGHRS and CDR2 YFSETQ. The CDR3 is CASSRVSGNTIYF. The CDR3 coding sequence is TGCGCCAGCAGCCGGGTCTCTGGAAACACCATATATTTT.

The rearrangement joins TRBV5-4 to TRBJ1-6, with 7 bases aligning to TRBD1. V was clipped by 4 bases and J by 8 bases; unmatched bases: 9. This CDR3 spans 15 amino acids. The germline CDR1 and CDR2 sequences are SGHNT and YYREEE (reference sequence). This CDR3 reads CASSVSDRHDSPLHF. In nucleotides, the CDR3 is TGTGCCAGCAGCGTATCGGACAGGCATGATTCACCCCTCCACTTT.

V and J are TRBV28 and TRBJ2-7; tentative D call: TRBD2 (6 bases). The germline gives CDR1 MDHEN, CDR2 SYDVKM. V was cut by 5 bases and J by 5 bases, with 25 bases left in between. The CDR3 is 17 amino acids. CDR3 DNA sequence: TGTGCCAGCAGTCAATTCGGAGGAAGCGGGTGGGTTAACGAGCAGTACTTC. Translating gives CASSQFGGSGWVNEQYF.

The CDR3: CATSRFTGVGNTIYF. In DNA, the CDR3 is TGTGCCACCAGCAGATTCACCGGGGTTGGAAACACCATATATTTT. The rearrangement links TRBV15 to TRBJ1-3; D is uncertain. This CDR3 is 15 amino acids long. Trimming stripped 2 bases from V and 3 bases from J, with 11 bases between. CDR1 is LNHNV, CDR2 YYDKDF, per germline (reference sequence).

This clone was detected a few times. The chain employs TRBV7-9 and TRBJ1-6, with D unresolved. The CDR3 consists of 14 residues. Germline V gives CDR1 SEHNR, CDR2 FQNEAQ (reference sequence). Trimming removed 4 bases from V and 11 bases from J, with 15 bases in between. This CDR3 is CASSYPGDRPPLHF. Written as DNA, the CDR3 is TGTGCCAGCAGCTATCCCGGGGATAGGCCACCCCTCCACTTT.

The chain recombines TRBV7-8 with TRBJ1-6; D perhaps matches TRBD1 (6 bases). Germline V gene lookup returns CDR1 SGHVS and CDR2 FQNEAQ. Trimming took 6 bases from V and 7 from J, leaving 16 bases between them. This CDR3 has 15 residues. Here the CDR3 DNA reads TGTGCCAGCAGAAAACAGGGACCCGGCAATTCACCCCTCCACTTT. It yields the protein CASRKQGPGNSPLHF.

This clone was counted once. The chain joins TRBV9 to TRBJ2-1; D is perhaps TRBD2 (5 bases). Germline CDR1 reads SGDLS; CDR2 reads YYNGEE. V dropped 0 bases and J dropped 5 bases, with 6 bases sitting between them. CDR3 size: 13 residues. CDR3 nucleotide sequence: TGTGCCAGCAGCGTAGCACTAGACAATGAGCAGTTCTTC. Translation: CASSVALDNEQFF.

In this sample, this clone turned up a few times. The rearrangement joins TRBV6-5 to TRBJ2-7, with D perhaps TRBD1 (6 bases). The V and J ends lost 4 bases and 6 bases respectively, with 19 bases between them. CDR3 length: 15 residues. Germline-derived CDR1 and CDR2 are MNHEY and SVGAGI. The CDR3 here is CASSFDNTGTGEQYF. The DNA of the CDR3 is TGTGCCAGCAGTTTTGACAATACAGGGACGGGCGAGCAGTACTTC.

This clone has only a few counts. The sample carries other DNA sequences with the same CDR3. V is TRBV29-1 and J is TRBJ1-1; unclear D gene. Germline V gene data show CDR1 as SQVTM and CDR2 as ANQGSEA. V shed 4 bases and J shed 4 bases, with 13 bases lying between them. The CDR3 sequence is 13 residues long. This chain's CDR3 is CSVVYWGGTEAFF. CDR3 coding DNA: TGCAGCGTTGTGTATTGGGGAGGCACTGAAGCTTTCTTT.